The rows below give T cell receptor beta chains drawn from one sample of a study of blood T cells in healthy people across ages. Using its own MiXCR run on the 5' RACE reads, TCRdb lists one record per CDR3 protein. The sample carries a few hundred thousand distinct CDR3 sequences, about 28% recorded once. These data are also associated with another study on T cells of mothers and their children.

The specimen sequenced was blood. The source is a boy aged 2-9 years in good health. CDR3s include the opening cysteine and the closing phenylalanine or tryptophan. D genes are given only for firm matches. Size is omitted from some rows. Given values are once, few, many or a class for expanded clones.

j_gene	d_gene	v_gene	abundance	CDR3aa	CDR3nt
TRBJ2-7	TRBD1	TRBV5-1	many	CASSIGQDYEQYF	TGCGCCAGCAGCATCGGACAGGACTACGAGCAGTACTTC
TRBJ2-1	NA	TRBV20-1	NA	CSARVGGGNEQFF	TGCAGTGCTAGAGTAGGGGGAGGCAATGAGCAGTTCTTC
TRBJ2-1	NA	TRBV2	NA	CAGGDRQGTYNEQFF	TGTGCCGGCGGGGATAGACAGGGAACCTACAATGAGCAGTTCTTC
TRBJ2-5	NA	TRBV12-3/TRBV12-4	NA	CASSVNRQETQYF	TGTGCCAGCAGTGTAAACAGGCAAGAGACCCAGTACTTC
TRBJ2-5	TRBD2	TRBV5-1	few	CASSRGTSGGGSEFF	TGCGCCAGCAGCCGCGGGACTAGCGGGGGGGGTAGCGAGTTCTTC
TRBJ1-6	NA	TRBV5-6	NA	CASSSTDVPYSPLHF	TGTGCCAGCAGCTCCACCGATGTGCCCTATTCACCCCTCCACTTT
TRBJ2-7	TRBD2	TRBV7-2	few	CASSLEVGGMYF	TGTGCCAGCAGCTTAGAGGTGGGGGGGATGTACTTC
TRBJ2-3	NA	TRBV10-3	many	CAIRDDRSTDTQYF	TGTGCCATCAGGGACGACCGCAGCACAGATACGCAGTATTTT
TRBJ1-1	TRBD1	TRBV19	NA	CASIPLVGTGDTEAFF	TGTGCCAGTATTCCCCTCGTGGGTACAGGGGACACTGAAGCTTTCTTT
TRBJ1-4	NA	TRBV7-6	NA	CASSFTVEKLFF	TGTGCCAGCAGCTTTACGGTGGAAAAACTGTTTTTT
TRBJ2-7	TRBD2	TRBV20-1	NA	CSASVLAGDTYEQYF	TGCAGTGCTAGCGTCCTAGCGGGAGACACCTACGAGCAGTACTTC
TRBJ1-1	NA	TRBV7-9	NA	CASSLGPSGMNTEAFF	TGTGCCAGCAGCTTAGGACCGAGCGGGATGAACACTGAAGCTTTCTTT
TRBJ1-4	NA	TRBV30	NA	CAWSPRPRGLFF	TGTGCCTGGAGTCCGCGACCCCGGGGACTGTTTTTT
TRBJ2-3	NA	TRBV20-1	few	CSARDSGGGDTQYF	TGCAGTGCTAGAGATTCGGGGGGCGGAGATACGCAGTATTTT
TRBJ1-1	NA	TRBV6-5	NA	CASSYSSGANEAFF	TGTGCCAGCAGTTACTCATCGGGGGCGAATGAAGCTTTCTTT
TRBJ2-7	TRBD2	TRBV3-1	NA	CASSRGGDYEQYF	TGTGCCAGCAGCCGGGGGGGGGACTACGAGCAGTACTTC
TRBJ2-5	NA	TRBV12-3/TRBV12-4	NA	CASTRRLFQETQYF	TGTGCCAGCACCCGTCGACTCTTCCAAGAGACCCAGTACTTC
TRBJ2-1	TRBD2	TRBV4-3	NA	CASSRGLADNEQFF	TGCGCCAGCAGCCGGGGACTAGCGGACAATGAGCAGTTCTTC
TRBJ1-4	NA	TRBV7-9	NA	CASSPQRRGDGNEKLFF	TGTGCCAGCAGCCCCCAACGCAGAGGGGATGGTAATGAAAAACTGTTTTTT
TRBJ2-5	NA	TRBV7-9	many	CASSSAETQYF	TGTGCCAGCAGTTCGGCGGAGACCCAGTACTTC
TRBJ2-1	TRBD2	TRBV20-1	NA	CSAVLAGPYNEQFF	TGCAGTGCTGTACTAGCGGGGCCCTACAATGAGCAGTTCTTC
TRBJ2-2	NA	TRBV10-3	once	CAIMRPGTGELFF	TGTGCCATCATGCGTCCGGGGACCGGGGAGCTGTTTTTT
TRBJ1-3	NA	TRBV6-5	NA	CASRRGISGNTIYF	TGTGCCAGCAGAAGGGGGATCTCTGGAAACACCATATATTTT
TRBJ2-5	NA	TRBV27	NA	CASSPVSGHQETQYF	TGTGCCAGCAGCCCCGTGTCCGGGCACCAAGAGACCCAGTACTTC
TRBJ2-1	NA	TRBV20-1	NA	CTARDVRVDHEQFF	TGCACTGCTAGGGACGTTCGGGTGGACCATGAGCAGTTCTTC
TRBJ2-3	TRBD2	TRBV6-5	NA	CASSPTGLAGGTDTQYF	TGTGCCAGCAGTCCGACGGGACTAGCGGGGGGCACAGATACGCAGTATTTT
TRBJ1-5	TRBD1	TRBV28	few	CASRGQGNSNQPQHF	TGTGCCAGCAGAGGACAGGGCAATAGCAATCAGCCCCAGCATTTT
TRBJ2-5	NA	TRBV9	few	CASSGRDSSETQYF	TGTGCCAGCAGCGGCCGGGACTCATCAGAGACCCAGTACTTC
TRBJ2-5	NA	TRBV11-2	few	CASSGYYRGETQYF	TGTGCCAGCAGCGGGTATTATCGGGGGGAGACCCAGTACTTC
TRBJ1-2	NA	TRBV30	NA	CAWSKDSPNYGYTF	TGTGCCTGGAGTAAGGACAGTCCTAACTATGGCTACACCTTC
TRBJ2-4	NA	TRBV20-1	few	CSARDGGSGAKNIQYF	TGCAGTGCTAGAGATGGGGGCAGTGGAGCCAAAAACATTCAGTACTTC
TRBJ1-1	TRBD1	TRBV6-2/TRBV6-3	few	CASSDTGQTNTEAFF	TGTGCCAGCAGTGACACGGGACAGACAAACACTGAAGCTTTCTTT
TRBJ2-1	TRBD2	TRBV27	few	CANSLGLAGNEQFF	TGTGCCAACAGTTTAGGTCTAGCGGGGAATGAGCAGTTCTTC
TRBJ1-1	NA	TRBV25-1	NA	CASSLTLSGQGRGTEAFF	TGTGCCAGCAGCTTAACCCTATCGGGGCAGGGACGTGGCACTGAAGCTTTCTTT
TRBJ1-5	NA	TRBV9	NA	CASSTGTTNQPQHF	TGTGCCAGCTCCACCGGGACTACGAATCAGCCCCAGCATTTT
TRBJ2-5	NA	TRBV29-1	NA	CSVGYAWETQYF	TGCAGCGTTGGCTACGCGTGGGAGACCCAGTACTTC
TRBJ2-1	NA	TRBV12-3/TRBV12-4	once	CASSFGPPAYNEQFF	TGTGCCAGCAGTTTTGGGCCTCCCGCCTACAATGAGCAGTTCTTC
TRBJ2-6	NA	TRBV18	many	CASSPTSGANVLTF	TGTGCCAGCTCACCTACTTCTGGGGCCAACGTCCTGACTTTC
TRBJ1-4	NA	TRBV20-1	few	CSGRQRRGEKLFF	TGCAGTGGAAGGCAACGGCGAGGTGAAAAACTGTTTTTT
TRBJ2-7	NA	TRBV7-2	few	CASSHEGEGRRKEQYF	TGTGCCAGCAGTCACGAAGGAGAGGGACGGCGAAAAGAGCAGTACTTC
TRBJ2-5	NA	TRBV21-1	few	CASSMGSASRYF	TGTGCCAGCAGCATGGGTTCGGCCTCCCGGTACTTC
TRBJ2-1	NA	TRBV29-1	NA	CSVVGGPSYNEQFF	TGCAGCGTTGTTGGGGGTCCCTCCTACAATGAGCAGTTCTTC
TRBJ2-3	TRBD2	TRBV29-1	NA	CSVPGREATDTQYF	TGCAGCGTTCCTGGGCGGGAGGCCACAGATACGCAGTATTTT
TRBJ2-5	NA	TRBV12-3/TRBV12-4	NA	CASSFAGFQETQYF	TGTGCCAGCAGTTTCGCTGGTTTTCAAGAGACCCAGTACTTC
TRBJ2-4	TRBD2	TRBV5-5	few	CASSSSGGPENIQYF	TGTGCCAGCAGCTCGTCGGGGGGGCCTGAAAACATTCAGTACTTC
TRBJ2-3	NA	TRBV11-2	NA	CASSSSLAGTDTQYF	TGTGCCAGCAGCTCTAGTCTTGCGGGGACAGATACGCAGTATTTT
TRBJ2-3	NA	TRBV7-2	NA	CASSPDYRDTQYF	TGTGCCAGCAGCCCGGACTATCGAGATACGCAGTATTTT
TRBJ2-5	NA	TRBV2	few	CASSEGKETQYF	TGTGCCAGCAGTGAGGGGAAGGAGACCCAGTACTTC
TRBJ2-2	NA	TRBV12-5	NA	CASVETVDPNTGELFF	TGTGCTAGTGTTGAAACAGTGGATCCGAACACCGGGGAGCTGTTTTTT
TRBJ2-5	NA	TRBV27	NA	CASSFGGGMETQYF	TGTGCCAGCAGTTTCGGAGGGGGCATGGAGACCCAGTACTTC
TRBJ2-7	NA	TRBV14	NA	CASSRLSSYEQCF	TGTGCCAGCAGCCGGCTCAGCTCCTACGAGCAGTGCTTC
TRBJ2-7	TRBD1	TRBV12-3/TRBV12-4	NA	CASRPAGGGNEQYF	TGTGCCAGCAGGCCGGCAGGGGGTGGGAACGAGCAGTACTTC
TRBJ2-5	TRBD1	TRBV7-9	few	CASSLRQGQETQYF	TGTGCCAGCAGCTTAAGACAGGGCCAAGAGACCCAGTACTTC
TRBJ1-1	TRBD1	TRBV25-1	few	CASSSDRGPGTEAFF	TGTGCCAGCAGTAGTGACAGGGGGCCGGGCACTGAAGCTTTCTTT